The next 11 T cell receptor beta chains were all read from a single sample in a study of T cells after yellow fever vaccination. TCRdb used MiXCR to reprocess the 5' RACE reads, holding one entry per CDR3 protein. The sample consists of hundreds of thousands of distinct CDR3 sequences, about an eighth of them appearing once. The source material was CD4+ T cells sorted from PBMCs, sampled 15 days after the yellow fever booster vaccination. The source of these receptors is a man between 18 and 35 years old who received the YFV17D yellow fever vaccine.

The chain uses TRBV28 and TRBJ1-6, with 9 bases identical to TRBD1. Per the germline V gene, CDR1 is MDHEN and CDR2 is SYDVKM. V was clipped by 6 bases and J by 9 bases; unmatched bases: 6. The CDR3 extends over 14 amino acids. The chain's CDR3 is CASSNGQGSSPLHF. For the CDR3, the DNA is TGTGCCAGCAGCAACGGACAGGGGAGTTCACCCCTCCACTTT. Filled out from reference TRBV28 and TRBJ1-6, the complete variable domain reads DVKVTQSSRYLVKRTGEKVFLECVQDMDHENMFWYRQDPGLGLRLIYFSYDVKMKEKGDIPEGYSVSREKKERFSLILESASTNQTSMYLCASSNGQGSSPLHFGNGTRLTVT.

The V call is TRBV2, the J call TRBJ2-7; 10 nucleotides agree with TRBD1. This CDR3 spans 13 amino acids. The V gene's germline CDR1 is SNHLY and CDR2 FYNNEI. The ends lost 7 bases at V and 3 bases at J; junction bases unmatched: 3. CDR3 sequence reads: CASTTGGLYEQYF. The DNA of the CDR3 is TGTGCCAGCACGACAGGGGGCCTCTACGAGCAGTACTTC.

This rearrangement joins TRBV24-1 to TRBJ1-1, with D unclear. The V gene lost 5 bases and the J gene lost 10 bases, with 10 bases spanning the gap. CDR1 KGHDR and CDR2 SFDVKD come from the germline V gene. The CDR3 is made up of 11 amino acids. CDR3 bases: TGTGCCACCAGTGCCCTAGGGTTAGCTTTCTTT. Amino acid sequence: CATSALGLAFF.

This chain connects TRBV20-1 to TRBJ2-3; 10 bases fit TRBD2. CDR1 and CDR2 (germline): DFQATT, SNEGSKA (reference sequence). The V segment lost 7 bases and the J segment 6 bases; nucleotides outside the gene matches: 4. This CDR3 spans 12 amino acids. The CDR3 sequence is CSGLLAGDTQYF. In nucleotides, the CDR3 is TGCAGTGGCTTACTAGCGGGGGATACGCAGTATTTT.

This clonotype was detected only a few times. This sequence joins TRBV20-1 and TRBJ2-3, with D perhaps assigned TRBD1 or TRBD2 (5 bases each). The V gene lost 2 bases and the J gene lost 7 bases, with 19 bases spanning the gap. This CDR3 comprises 15 residues. Germline CDR1 reads DFQATT; CDR2 reads SNEGSKA (reference sequence). The CDR3 loop is CSARSTGTGVHTQYF. DNA of the CDR3: TGCAGTGCTAGATCCACCGGGACCGGGGTCCATACGCAGTATTTT.

This clonotype has just a few counts. This chain uses TRBV29-1 with TRBJ2-2; weak D call: TRBD1 (6 bases). Germline CDR1 reads SQVTM; CDR2 reads ANQGSEA. This CDR3 contains 13 residues. The CDR3 nucleotides are TGCACCGGGACATCCTCGAACACCGGGGAGCTGTTTTTT. As protein: CTGTSSNTGELFF.

The rearrangement links TRBV20-1 to TRBJ2-6; no firm D call. The V end lost 1 base, the J end lost 6 bases, and 25 bases lay between the germline ends. The CDR3 is 19 amino acids. Per germline, CDR1 DFQATT and CDR2 SNEGSKA (reference sequence). This chain's CDR3 is CSARAMGTLTTSAANVLTF. The CDR3 coding sequence is TGCAGTGCTAGAGCAATGGGAACATTGACGACCTCGGCGGCCAACGTCCTGACTTTC.

The chain joins TRBV6-1 to TRBJ1-2, with 7 positions matching TRBD1. Germline CDR1 reads MNHNS; CDR2 reads SASEGT. The ends lost 6 bases at V and 5 bases at J; junction bases unmatched: 3. This CDR3 contains 12 residues. CDR3 DNA sequence: TGTGCCAGCAGGGCAGGGGGGTATGGCTACACCTTC. It is translated as CASRAGGYGYTF.

The chain joins TRBV5-8 to TRBJ1-3, with a weak D call TRBD1 (5 bases). The V gene lost 2 bases and the J gene lost 1 base, with 13 bases spanning the gap. This CDR3 has 16 residues. Germline V gene sequence: CDR1 SGHTS, CDR2 YDEGEE. CDR3 residues: CASSLGATISGNTIYF. The DNA of the CDR3 is TGTGCCAGCAGCTTAGGGGCGACGATATCTGGAAACACCATATATTTT.

This clonotype appeared once. The chain combines TRBV7-9 with TRBJ2-1; 9 bases are shared with TRBD1. V shed 5 bases and J 9 bases; nucleotides not matched to a gene: 8. From germline, CDR1 is SEHNR and CDR2 FQNEAQ (reference sequence). The CDR3 consists of 14 residues. In nucleotides, the CDR3 is TGTGCCAGCAGCCCAGGGACAGGGAAATGTGAGCAGTTCTTC. The encoded protein is CASSPGTGKCEQFF.

This clonotype was observed a few times. The J gene is TRBJ2-2, the V gene TRBV20-1; maybe TRBD1 (6 bases). The ends were cut back, 6 bases at V and 1 base at J, with 12 bases in the middle. The CDR3 has 14 amino acids. From germline, CDR1 is DFQATT and CDR2 SNEGSKA (reference sequence). As DNA, the CDR3 is TGCAGTGCGGTGGGCAGGGGGAACACCGGGGAGCTGTTTTTT. Its protein product is CSAVGRGNTGELFF.